This TCR beta chain was sequenced for a study of OX40 agonist ivuxolimab in advanced cancers. Overall study: Patients' therapy was ivuxolimab, an antibody that acts as an agonist of OX40 (CD134).

This CDR3 region has 16 residues. Trimming took 0 bases from V and 8 from J, leaving 17 bases between them. CDR1 is MGHRA and CDR2 is YSYEKL in the germline V gene. Findings and limits, study-wide: Also present in some nonresponders was a low level of normalized T-cell clonal expansion.

The assay was immunoSEQ multiplex PCR, and TCRdb's table has in-frame clones only and misses some. Of approximately 90,000 clones listed, about 88% are singletons. For this clone: The antigen remains unidentified.

The chain couples TRBV4-1 to TRBJ2-1; D not certain. This sample comprised CD4+ or CD8+ T cells sorted from blood, obtained in a trial of the OX40 agonist ivuxolimab. This receptor was identified in an adult with an advanced solid tumor such as melanoma, head and neck, liver or kidney cancer. The CDR3 coding sequence is TGCGCCAGCAGCCAAGATGATAATAGCCAGGCGGATGAGCAGTTCTTC. Amino acid sequence: CASSQDDNSQADEQFF.